This T cell receptor beta chain comes out of a study of T cell responses to AZD1222 COVID-19 vaccine. Findings of the study overall: Nearly half of the spike-specific TCRs reportedly recognize variant regions that carry no mutations.

Turning to this clone: What it recognizes is unknown.

Germline lookup yields CDR1 KGHSH and CDR2 LQKENI. This CDR3 is built from 12 residues. With 4 bases removed from V and 5 bases from J, the gap between germline ends came to 9 bases. The assay was immunoSEQ multiplex PCR, and TCRdb's table has in-frame clones only and misses some. The sample holds some 84,000 clones, roughly 89% seen once. V is TRBV18 and J is TRBJ2-7, with D hard to call. Sequencing used peripheral blood, obtained 28 days after the second AZD1222 dose. This TCR derives from an adult who received the AZD1222 COVID-19 vaccine. The CDR3 DNA is TGTGCCAGCTCACTCAACAGCGACGAGCAGTACTTC. Protein: CASSLNSDEQYF. The full variable domain, in which reference TRBV18 and TRBJ2-7 provide the parts outside the CDR3, is NAGVMQNPRHLVRRRGQEARLRCSPMKGHSHVYWYRQLPEEGLKFMVYLQKENIIDESGMPKERFSAEFPKEGPSILRIQQVVRGDSAAYFCASSLNSDEQYFGPGTRLTVT.